The present TCR beta chain was sequenced within a study of blood T cell repertoires in COVID-19. Whole-study context: Donors in the United States, Italy and Spain gave samples during acute or convalescent COVID-19. Sources were T cells, B-cell-depleted T cells, or PBMCs; the material itself was cDNA or gDNA.

As originally analysed: From reference gene primer amplification, estimates of nucleated cell counts were derived. This table comes from immunoSEQ multiplex PCR, and its TCRdb copy is limited to in-frame clones, with some not included. Clone size and the V and J calls come from that table; the DNA yielded D and trimming. Altogether around 220,000 clones are present, around 86% being singletons, with the ten largest covering approximately 5.4%. This clone was recorded only once. CDR3 length: 14 amino acids. The germline V gene encodes CDR1 SGDLS and CDR2 YYNGEE. Losses at the gene ends were 0 bases for V and 12 bases for J; bases not matched to a gene: 8.

Sample: peripheral blood. This sequence was found in a human donor in a cohort sampled during active COVID-19. This chain connects TRBV9 to TRBJ2-1, with TRBD2 identical over 8 bases. The CDR3 sequence: CASSVGSGALGQFF. The CDR3 coding sequence is TGTGCCAGCAGCGTAGGTAGCGGGGCCTTGGGGCAGTTCTTC. The entire variable domain, with the rest obtained from reference TRBV9 and TRBJ2-1, is as follows: DSGVTQTPKHLITATGQRVTLRCSPRSGDLSVYWYQQSLDQGLQFLIQYYNGEERAKGNILERFSAQQFPDLHSELNLSSLELGDSALYFCASSVGSGALGQFFGPGTRLTVL.